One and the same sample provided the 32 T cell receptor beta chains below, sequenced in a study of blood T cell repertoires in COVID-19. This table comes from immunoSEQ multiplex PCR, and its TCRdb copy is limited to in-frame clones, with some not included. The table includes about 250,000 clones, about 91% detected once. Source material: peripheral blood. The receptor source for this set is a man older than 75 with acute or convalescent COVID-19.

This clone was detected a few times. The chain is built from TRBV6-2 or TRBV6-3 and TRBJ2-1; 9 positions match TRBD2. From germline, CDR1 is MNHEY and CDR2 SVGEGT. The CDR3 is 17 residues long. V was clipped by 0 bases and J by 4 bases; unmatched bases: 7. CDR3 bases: TGTGCCAGCAGTTACTCTCCGCCTAGCGGGGTATACAATGAGCAGTTCTTC. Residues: CASSYSPPSGVYNEQFF.

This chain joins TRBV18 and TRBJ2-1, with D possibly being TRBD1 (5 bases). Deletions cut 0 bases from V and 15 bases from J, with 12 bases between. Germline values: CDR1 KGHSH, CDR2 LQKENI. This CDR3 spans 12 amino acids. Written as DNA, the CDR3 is TGTGCCAGCTCACCACCGTTTAGCAGGGCGTTCTTC. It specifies CASSPPFSRAFF.

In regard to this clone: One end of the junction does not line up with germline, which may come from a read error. CDR3 in amino acids: CASSFGFPRIRGF. The DNA for the CDR3 is TGTGCCAGCAGTTTTGGATTCCCCAGGATTAGGGGTTTT. The rearrangement joins TRBV28 to TRBJ2-3, with a weak D call TRBD1 (5 bases). Germline V lookup: CDR1 MDHEN, CDR2 SYDVKM. The CDR3 contains 13 residues.

As DNA, the CDR3 is TGCAGCGTTGAAGATTCCGGGAGCTCCTACGAGCAGTACTTC. It specifies CSVEDSGSSYEQYF. The gene calls are TRBV29-1 and TRBJ2-7, with D possibly TRBD2 on 6 matching bases. CDR3 length equals 14 residues. V was pared by 0 bases and J by 0 bases, with 9 bases between. Per germline, CDR1 SQVTM and CDR2 ANQGSEA.

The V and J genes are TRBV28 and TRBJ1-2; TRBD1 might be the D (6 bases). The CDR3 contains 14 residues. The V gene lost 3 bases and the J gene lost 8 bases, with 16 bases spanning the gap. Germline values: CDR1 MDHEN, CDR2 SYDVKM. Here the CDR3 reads CASSFGNRVKGYTF. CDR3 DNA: TGTGCCAGCAGTTTTGGAAACAGGGTAAAGGGCTACACCTTC.

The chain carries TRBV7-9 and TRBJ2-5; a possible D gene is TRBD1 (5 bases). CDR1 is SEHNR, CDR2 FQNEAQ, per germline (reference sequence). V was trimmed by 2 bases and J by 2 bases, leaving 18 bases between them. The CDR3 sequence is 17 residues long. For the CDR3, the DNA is TGTGCCAGCAGCTTACAGGCAGGGAAGGTGATTCAAGAGACCCAGTACTTC. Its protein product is CASSLQAGKVIQETQYF.

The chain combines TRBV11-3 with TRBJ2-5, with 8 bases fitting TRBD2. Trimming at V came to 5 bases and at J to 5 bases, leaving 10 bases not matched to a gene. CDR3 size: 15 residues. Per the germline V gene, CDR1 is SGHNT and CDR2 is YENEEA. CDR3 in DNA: TGTGCCAGCAGCCGGCAGCCGGGGGGGTGGGAGACCCAGTACTTC. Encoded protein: CASSRQPGGWETQYF.

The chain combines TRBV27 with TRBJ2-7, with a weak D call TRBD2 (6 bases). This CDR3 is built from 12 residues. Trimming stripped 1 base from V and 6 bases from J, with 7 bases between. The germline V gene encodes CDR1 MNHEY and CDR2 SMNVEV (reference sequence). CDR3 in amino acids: CASSLYGGEQYF. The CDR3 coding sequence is TGTGCCAGCAGTTTATACGGGGGCGAGCAGTACTTC.

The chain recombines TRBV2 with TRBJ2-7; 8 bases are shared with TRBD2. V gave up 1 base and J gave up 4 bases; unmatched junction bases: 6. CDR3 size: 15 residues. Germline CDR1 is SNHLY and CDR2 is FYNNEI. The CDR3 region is CASSEVGSGIYEQYF. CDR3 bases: TGTGCCAGCAGTGAAGTCGGTAGCGGGATATACGAGCAGTACTTC. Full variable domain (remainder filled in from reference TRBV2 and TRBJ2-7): EPEVTQTPSHQVTQMGQEVILRCVPISNHLYFYWYRQILGQKVEFLVSFYNNEISEKSEIFDDQFSVERPDGSNFTLKIRSTKLEDSAMYFCASSEVGSGIYEQYFGPGTRLTVT.

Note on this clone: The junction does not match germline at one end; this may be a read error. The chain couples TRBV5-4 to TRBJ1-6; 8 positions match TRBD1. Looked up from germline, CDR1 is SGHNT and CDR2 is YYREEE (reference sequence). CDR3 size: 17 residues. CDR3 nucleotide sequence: TGTGCCAGCACCTTGAGGAGTTCCGGACAGGGTAATTCACCCCTCCACTTT. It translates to CASTLRSSGQGNSPLHF.

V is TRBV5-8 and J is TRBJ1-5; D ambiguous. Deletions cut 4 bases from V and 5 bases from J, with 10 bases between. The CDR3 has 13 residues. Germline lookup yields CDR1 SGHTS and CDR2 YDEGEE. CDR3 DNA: TGTGCCAGCAGCCGGTCGATAGATCAGCCCCAGCATTTT. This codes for CASSRSIDQPQHF. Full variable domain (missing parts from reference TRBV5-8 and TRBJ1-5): EAGVTQSPTHLIKTRGQQATLRCSPISGHTSVYWYQQALGLGLQFLLWYDEGEERNRGNFPPRFSGRQFPNYSSELNVNALELEDSALYLCASSRSIDQPQHFGDGTRLSIL.

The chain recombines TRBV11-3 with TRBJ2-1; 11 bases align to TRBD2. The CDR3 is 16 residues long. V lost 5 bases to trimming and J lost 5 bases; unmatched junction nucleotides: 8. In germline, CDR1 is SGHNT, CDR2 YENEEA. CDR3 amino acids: CASSPQTTSGDNEQFF. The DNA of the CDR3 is TGTGCCAGCAGCCCCCAAACGACTAGCGGGGACAATGAGCAGTTCTTC.

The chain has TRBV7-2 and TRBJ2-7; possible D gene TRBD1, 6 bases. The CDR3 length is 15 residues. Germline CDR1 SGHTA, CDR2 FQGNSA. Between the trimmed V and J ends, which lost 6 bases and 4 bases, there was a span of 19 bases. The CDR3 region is CASSSWTDPPYEQYF. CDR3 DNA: TGTGCCAGCAGTTCCTGGACAGACCCCCCATACGAGCAGTACTTC.

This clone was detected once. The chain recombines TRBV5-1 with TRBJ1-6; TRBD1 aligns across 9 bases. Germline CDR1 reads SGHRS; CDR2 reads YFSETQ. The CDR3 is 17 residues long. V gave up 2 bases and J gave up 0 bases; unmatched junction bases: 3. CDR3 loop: CASSLGTGSSYNSPLHF. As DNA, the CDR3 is TGCGCCAGCAGCTTAGGGACAGGGAGCTCCTATAATTCACCCCTCCACTTT.

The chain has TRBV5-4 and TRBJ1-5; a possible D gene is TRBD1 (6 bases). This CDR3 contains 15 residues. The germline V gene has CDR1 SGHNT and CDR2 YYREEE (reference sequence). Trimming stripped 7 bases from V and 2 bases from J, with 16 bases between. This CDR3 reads CASSDRRKGNQPQHF. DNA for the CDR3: TGTGCCAGCTCCGACAGGAGGAAGGGCAATCAGCCCCAGCATTTT.

In nucleotides, the CDR3 is TGTGCCAGCAGTTTGTCGAGACAAAGCTATGGCTACACCTTC. This translates into CASSLSRQSYGYTF. This sequence joins TRBV27 and TRBJ1-2; no clear D. This CDR3 has 14 residues. Germline CDR1 MNHEY, CDR2 SMNVEV (reference sequence). Trimming removed 3 bases from V and 4 bases from J, with 12 bases in between.

CDR3 bases: TGTGCCAGCAGCGTGAGACTAGCGGGAGGGGGTAGCACTAATGAGCAGTTCTTC. Translated: CASSVRLAGGGSTNEQFF. The chain carries TRBV9 and TRBJ2-1; 14 bases fit TRBD2. The CDR3 is 18 residues long. Per germline, CDR1 SGDLS and CDR2 YYNGEE. V dropped 2 bases and J dropped 7; count of bases not matched to a gene: 11.

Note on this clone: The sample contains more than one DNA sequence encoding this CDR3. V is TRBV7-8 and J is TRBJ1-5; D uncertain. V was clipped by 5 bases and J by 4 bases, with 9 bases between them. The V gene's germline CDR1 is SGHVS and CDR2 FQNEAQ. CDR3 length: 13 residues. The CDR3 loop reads CASSKTDNQPQHF. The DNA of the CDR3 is TGTGCCAGCAGCAAAACTGATAATCAGCCCCAGCATTTT.

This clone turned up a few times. CDR3 in DNA: TGTGCCAGTAGTATTATGGGGCGAACGGTCCGGTGGGCTTTCTTT. This sequence encodes CASSIMGRTVRWAFF. The chain uses TRBV19 and TRBJ1-1, with a tentative D call TRBD1 (5 bases). This CDR3 region has 15 residues. Germline CDR1 LNHDA, CDR2 SQIVND (reference sequence). With 3 bases removed from V and 11 bases from J, the gap between germline ends came to 22 bases.

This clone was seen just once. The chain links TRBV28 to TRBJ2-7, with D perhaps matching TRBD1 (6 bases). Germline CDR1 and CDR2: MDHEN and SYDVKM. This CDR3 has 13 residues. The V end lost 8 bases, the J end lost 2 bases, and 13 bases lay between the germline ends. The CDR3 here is CASGRDITYEQYF. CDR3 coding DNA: TGTGCCAGCGGACGGGACATCACCTACGAGCAGTACTTC.

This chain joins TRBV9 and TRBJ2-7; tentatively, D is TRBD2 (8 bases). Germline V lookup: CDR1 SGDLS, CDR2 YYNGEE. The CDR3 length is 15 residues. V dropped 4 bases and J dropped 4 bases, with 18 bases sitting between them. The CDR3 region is CASSPRGRGAYEQYF. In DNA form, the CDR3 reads TGTGCCAGCAGCCCAAGGGGGCGGGGGGCTTACGAGCAGTACTTC.

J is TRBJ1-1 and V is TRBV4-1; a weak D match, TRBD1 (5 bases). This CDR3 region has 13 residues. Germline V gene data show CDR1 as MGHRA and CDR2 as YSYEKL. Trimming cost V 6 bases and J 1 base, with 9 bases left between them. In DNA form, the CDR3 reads TGCGCCAGCAGGATACAGGCGAACACTGAAGCTTTCTTT. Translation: CASRIQANTEAFF.

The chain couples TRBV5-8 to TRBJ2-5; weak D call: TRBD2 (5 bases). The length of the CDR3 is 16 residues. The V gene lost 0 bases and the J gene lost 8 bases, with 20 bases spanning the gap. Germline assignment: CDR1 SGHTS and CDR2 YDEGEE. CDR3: CASSLGQLVRTGTQYF. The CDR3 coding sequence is TGTGCCAGCAGCTTGGGCCAACTAGTTAGAACGGGAACCCAGTACTTC.

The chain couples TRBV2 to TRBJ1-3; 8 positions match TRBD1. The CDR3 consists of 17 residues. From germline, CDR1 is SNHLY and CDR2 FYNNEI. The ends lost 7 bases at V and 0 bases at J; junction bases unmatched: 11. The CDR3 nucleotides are TGTGCCAGCATGGTAGGACAGGGTGAAAGCTCTGGAAACACCATATATTTT. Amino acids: CASMVGQGESSGNTIYF.

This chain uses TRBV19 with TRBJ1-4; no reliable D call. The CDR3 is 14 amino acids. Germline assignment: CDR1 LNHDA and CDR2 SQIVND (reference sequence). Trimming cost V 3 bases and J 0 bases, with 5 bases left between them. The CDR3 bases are TGTGCCAGTAGTATTTCAACAACTAATGAAAAACTGTTTTTT. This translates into CASSISTTNEKLFF. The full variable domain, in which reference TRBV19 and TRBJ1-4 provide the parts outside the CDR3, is DGGITQSPKYLFRKEGQNVTLSCEQNLNHDAMYWYRQDPGQGLRLIYYSQIVNDFQKGDIAEGYSVSREKKESFPLTVTSAQKNPTAFYLCASSISTTNEKLFFGSGTQLSVL.

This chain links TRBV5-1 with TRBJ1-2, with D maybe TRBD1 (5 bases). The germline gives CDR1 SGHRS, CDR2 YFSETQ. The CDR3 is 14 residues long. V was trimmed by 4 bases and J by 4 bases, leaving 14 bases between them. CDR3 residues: CASSPEGVAYGYTF. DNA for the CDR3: TGCGCCAGCAGCCCCGAAGGGGTGGCCTATGGCTACACCTTC.

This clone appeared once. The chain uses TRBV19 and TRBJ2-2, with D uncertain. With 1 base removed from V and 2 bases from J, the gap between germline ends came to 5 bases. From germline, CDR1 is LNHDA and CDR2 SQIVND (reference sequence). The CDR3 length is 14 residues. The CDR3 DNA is TGTGCCAGTAGTATAGGAGAAAACACCGGGGAGCTGTTTTTT. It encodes CASSIGENTGELFF. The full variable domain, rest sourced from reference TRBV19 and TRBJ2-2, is DGGITQSPKYLFRKEGQNVTLSCEQNLNHDAMYWYRQDPGQGLRLIYYSQIVNDFQKGDIAEGYSVSREKKESFPLTVTSAQKNPTAFYLCASSIGENTGELFFGEGSRLTVL.

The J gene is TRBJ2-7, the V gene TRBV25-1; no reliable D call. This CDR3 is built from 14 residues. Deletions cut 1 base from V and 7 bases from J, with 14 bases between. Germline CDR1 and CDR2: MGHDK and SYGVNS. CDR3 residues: CASSEFGSDREQYF. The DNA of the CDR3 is TGTGCCAGCAGTGAATTCGGGTCAGACCGGGAGCAGTACTTC.

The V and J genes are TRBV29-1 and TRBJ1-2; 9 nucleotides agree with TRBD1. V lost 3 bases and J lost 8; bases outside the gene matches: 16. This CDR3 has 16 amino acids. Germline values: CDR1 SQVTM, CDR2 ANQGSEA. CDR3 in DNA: TGCAGCGTTGATCCCCGGGACAGGGAAGCCGGAGGAGGCTACACCTTC. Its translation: CSVDPRDREAGGGYTF. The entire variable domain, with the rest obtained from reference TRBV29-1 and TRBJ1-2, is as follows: SAVISQKPSRDICQRGTSLTIQCQVDSQVTMMFWYRQQPGQSLTLIATANQGSEATYESGFVIDKFPISRPNLTFSTLTVSNMSPEDSSIYLCSVDPRDREAGGGYTFGSGTRLTVV.

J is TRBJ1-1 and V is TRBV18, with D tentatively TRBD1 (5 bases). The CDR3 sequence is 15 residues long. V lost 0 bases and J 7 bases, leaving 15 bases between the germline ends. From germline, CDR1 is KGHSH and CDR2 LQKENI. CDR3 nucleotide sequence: TGTGCCAGCTCACCACCTAGGGGCAGGGAATTTGAAGCTTTCTTT. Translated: CASSPPRGREFEAFF.

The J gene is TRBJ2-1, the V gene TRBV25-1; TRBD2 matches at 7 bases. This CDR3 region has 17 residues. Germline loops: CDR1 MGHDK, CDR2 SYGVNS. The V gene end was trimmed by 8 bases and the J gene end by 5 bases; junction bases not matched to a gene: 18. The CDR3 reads CASESERGRGSNNEQFF. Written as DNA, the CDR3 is TGTGCCAGCGAATCTGAACGAGGGCGGGGGAGTAACAATGAGCAGTTCTTC.

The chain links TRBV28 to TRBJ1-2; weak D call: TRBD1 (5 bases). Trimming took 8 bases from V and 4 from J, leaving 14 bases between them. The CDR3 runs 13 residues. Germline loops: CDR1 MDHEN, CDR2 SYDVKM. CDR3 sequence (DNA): TGTGCCAGCGTAGGAGGGGAGGCCTATGGCTACACCTTC. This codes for CASVGGEAYGYTF.